Below, 5 T cell receptor beta chains from the same sample are listed, as sequenced in a study of T cells expressing NK-cell markers. TCRdb re-called the 5' RACE reads; every CDR3 protein appears as one record, without DNA. The sample has hundreds of thousands of distinct CDR3 sequences, and its top ten clones hold roughly 5.2%. The sequenced sample consisted of blood T cells: a sorted CD56 or NKG2C T cell subset, CD4+ or CD8+ T cells, or bulk PBMC T cells (not recorded which). These receptors were taken from a man aged 18-70 years in good health.

V gene TRBV6-2 or TRBV6-3 combines with J gene TRBJ1-5. The CDR3 has 14 residues. Germline-derived CDR1 and CDR2 are MNHEY and SVGEGT. The CDR3 loop is CASSRINENQPQHF.

This chain connects TRBV7-1 to TRBJ2-6; the D call from TCRdb, TRBD1, cannot be confirmed without DNA. TRBV7-1 is labeled an ORF, and its function is uncertain. This CDR3 comprises 22 residues. CDR3 residues: CASSSPPGTGGEIPAGANVLTF.

This chain uses TRBV29-1 with TRBJ2-1; TCRdb designates TRBD1, a call that cannot be tested without DNA. Looked up from germline, CDR1 is SQVTM and CDR2 is ANQGSEA. The CDR3 covers 14 residues. The chain's CDR3 is CSVDEGAFYNEQFF.

The genes are TRBV18 and TRBJ1-6. CDR1 is KGHSH, CDR2 LQKENI, per germline. This CDR3 comprises 15 residues. The CDR3 sequence: CASSPVGADNSPLHF.

This chain joins TRBV3-1 and TRBJ2-1; TCRdb returns TRBD2, unconfirmable since there is no DNA. Germline loops: CDR1 LGHDT, CDR2 YNNKEL (reference sequence). This CDR3 has 15 amino acids. CDR3 residues: CASSRRGKTYNEQFF.